This TCR beta chain was sequenced for a study of naive and memory T cell subsets. The CDR3 runs to 16 residues. V lost 4 bases and J lost 5, with 15 bases in between. With regard to this clonotype: Its antigen remains unknown.

An equimolar mix of two oligonucleotides served as the beta constant-region primer for TRBC1 and TRBC2. Nested alpha and beta constant-region primers with the SP2 primer drove four PCR rounds on ligated cDNA. TCRdb re-analysed the UMI-ligation and nested PCR reads in MiXCR, keeping a single row per CDR3 protein. Of about 90,000 distinct CDR3 sequences in the sample, approximately 10% were seen once. Study findings and constraints: A few larger clonotypes appeared in naive repertoires, especially CD8, possibly memory cells re-expressing CD45RA.

The sequencing sample was made of naive CD4+ T cells from blood. The sequence derives from a human donor in good health. The chain carries TRBV12-3 or TRBV12-4 and TRBJ1-6, with D possibly being TRBD1 (6 bases). CDR3 residues: CASSWGVGGNNSPLHF. In DNA, the CDR3 is TGTGCCAGCAGTTGGGGTGTGGGGGGCAATAATTCACCCCTCCACTTT.